The T cell receptor beta chain described here comes from a study of blood T cell repertoires in COVID-19. Assay: immunoSEQ multiplex PCR; the TCRdb copy retains only in-frame clones and omits some. Among about 98,000 clones listed, 65% to 90% were seen once. The sequence was obtained from a man aged 65 to 79 with active or convalescent COVID-19. Specimen: peripheral blood.

The CDR3 DNA sequence: TGCGCCAGCAGTTCGGGACAGGGGGCCACAGATACGCAGTATTTT. Translation gives CASSSGQGATDTQYF. The gene calls are TRBV5-1 and TRBJ2-3, with 12 bases fitting TRBD1. The V gene's germline CDR1 is SGHRS and CDR2 YFSETQ. The CDR3 runs 15 residues. V gave up 5 bases and J gave up 2 bases; unmatched junction bases: 3.